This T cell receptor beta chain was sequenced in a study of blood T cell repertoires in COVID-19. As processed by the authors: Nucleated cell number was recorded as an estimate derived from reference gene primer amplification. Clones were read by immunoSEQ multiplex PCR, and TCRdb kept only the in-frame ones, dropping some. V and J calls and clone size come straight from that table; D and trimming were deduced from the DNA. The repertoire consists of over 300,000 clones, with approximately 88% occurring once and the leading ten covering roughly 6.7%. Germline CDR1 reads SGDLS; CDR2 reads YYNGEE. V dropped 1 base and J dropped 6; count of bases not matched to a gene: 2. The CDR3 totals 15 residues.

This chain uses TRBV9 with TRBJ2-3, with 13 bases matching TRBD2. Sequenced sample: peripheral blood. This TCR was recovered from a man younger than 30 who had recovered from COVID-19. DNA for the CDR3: TGTGCCAGCAGCGTACAGGGACTAGCGGGGGATACGCAGTATTTT. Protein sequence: CASSVQGLAGDTQYF. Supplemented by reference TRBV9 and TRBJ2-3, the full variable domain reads DSGVTQTPKHLITATGQRVTLRCSPRSGDLSVYWYQQSLDQGLQFLIQYYNGEERAKGNILERFSAQQFPDLHSELNLSSLELGDSALYFCASSVQGLAGDTQYFGPGTRLTVL.